This T cell receptor (beta chain) was recovered during a study of post-analysis software for immune sequencing data. Study background: Relapsing-remitting, secondary progressive and progressive-relapsing multiple sclerosis were all included among the disease courses. Study-level findings and limits: Normalized Chao1 diversity in multiple sclerosis patients fell significantly below that of controls. Several TRBV segments were more frequent in patients than controls; TRBV5-6, TRBV5-1 and TRBV20-1 belonged to this group. Under F measure analysis, samples from one preparation batch co-clustered strongly.

This CDR3 is built from 15 residues. The J segment lost 4 bases and the V segment lost 6 bases, leaving 12 bases of the junction unmatched. Germline V CDR1 and CDR2: DFQATT, SNEGSKA (reference sequence). Researchers reported that TCR beta cDNA libraries carried unique molecular identifiers. The authors obtained approximately 540,000 cDNA molecules from approximately 1 to 10 million T cells. TCRdb reprocessed the PCR reads with MiXCR, giving one entry per CDR3 protein. The sample includes about 400,000 distinct CDR3 sequences, approximately 33% of them seen just once. This clonotype was detected a few times. What it recognizes is unknown.

The receptor's source is a girl aged 5 to 17 with multiple sclerosis. What was sequenced was blood. The chain joins TRBV20-1 to TRBJ2-1, with 7 bases that match TRBD2. The CDR3 nucleotides are TGCAGTGCGCCTGGGCAAGCGGGGAGTTACAATGAGCAGTTCTTC. The encoded protein is CSAPGQAGSYNEQFF.